This section outlines one T cell receptor (beta chain) sequence together with its context. These data come from a study of technical replicates of blood from a handful of donors. Profiling relied on immunoSEQ multiplex PCR, and the TCRdb table lists in-frame clones only, not all of them. The sample has more than 90,000 clones, roughly 95% seen once. The V gene lost 10 bases and the J gene lost 5 bases, with 18 bases spanning the gap. The germline gives CDR1 ENHRY, CDR2 SYGVKD. This CDR3 comprises 14 residues. The specimen was T cells isolated from PBMCs. The V call is TRBV10-3, the J call TRBJ1-5; D might be TRBD1 (5 bases). This TCR derives from a human donor in good health. The CDR3 sequence: CATGENQGDQPQHF. For the CDR3, the DNA is TGTGCCACGGGAGAAAACCAGGGAGATCAGCCCCAGCATTTT.